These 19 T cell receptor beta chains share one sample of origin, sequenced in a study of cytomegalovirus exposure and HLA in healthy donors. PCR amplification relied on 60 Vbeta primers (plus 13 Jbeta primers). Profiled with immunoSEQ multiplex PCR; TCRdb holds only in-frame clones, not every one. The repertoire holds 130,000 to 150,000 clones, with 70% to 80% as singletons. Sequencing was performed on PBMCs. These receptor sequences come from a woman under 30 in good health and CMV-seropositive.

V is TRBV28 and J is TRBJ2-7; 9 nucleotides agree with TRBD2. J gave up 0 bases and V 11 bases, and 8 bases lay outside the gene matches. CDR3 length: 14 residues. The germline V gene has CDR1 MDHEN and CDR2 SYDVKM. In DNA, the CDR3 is TGTGCCGTTCACGCGGGGGGGAGCTCCTACGAGCAGTACTTC. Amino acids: CAVHAGGSSYEQYF.

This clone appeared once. CDR3 nucleotide sequence: TGTGCCAGCAGCTTAACGGTCGGTACTGAAGCTTTCTTT. Amino acids: CASSLTVGTEAFF. The chain joins TRBV5-4 to TRBJ1-1; no definite D call. Germline CDR1 SGHNT, CDR2 YYREEE (reference sequence). The CDR3 sequence is 13 residues long. With 2 bases removed from V and 5 bases from J, the gap between germline ends came to 10 bases.

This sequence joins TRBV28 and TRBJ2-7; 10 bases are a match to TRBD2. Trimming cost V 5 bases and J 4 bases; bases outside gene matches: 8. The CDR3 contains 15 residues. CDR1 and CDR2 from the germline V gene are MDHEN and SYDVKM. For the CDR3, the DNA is TGTGCCAGCAGTACTTCTAGCGGGGGAGTATACGAGCAGTACTTC. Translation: CASSTSSGGVYEQYF. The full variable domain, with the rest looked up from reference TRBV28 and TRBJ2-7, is DVKVTQSSRYLVKRTGEKVFLECVQDMDHENMFWYRQDPGLGLRLIYFSYDVKMKEKGDIPEGYSVSREKKERFSLILESASTNQTSMYLCASSTSSGGVYEQYFGPGTRLTVT.

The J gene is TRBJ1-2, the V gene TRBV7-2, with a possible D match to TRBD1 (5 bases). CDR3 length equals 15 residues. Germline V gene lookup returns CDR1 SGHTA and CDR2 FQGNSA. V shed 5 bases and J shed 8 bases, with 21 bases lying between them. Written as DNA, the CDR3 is TGTGCCAGCAGCCGCACCAGACAGCCATTAGGGGGCTACACCTTC. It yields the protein CASSRTRQPLGGYTF. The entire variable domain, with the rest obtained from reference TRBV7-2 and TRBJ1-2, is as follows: GAGVSQSPSNKVTEKGKDVELRCDPISGHTALYWYRQSLGQGLEFLIYFQGNSAPDKSGLPSDRFSAERTGGSVSTLTIQRTQQEDSAVYLCASSRTRQPLGGYTFGSGTRLTVV.

CDR3 sequence: CASRGTGNEQYF. CDR3 nucleotide sequence: TGTGCCAGCAGGGGGACAGGGAACGAGCAGTACTTC. The chain couples TRBV7-9 to TRBJ2-7, with 9 bases fitting TRBD1. The V segment lost 6 bases and the J segment 5 bases; nucleotides outside the gene matches: 2. Looked up from germline, CDR1 is SEHNR and CDR2 is FQNEAQ (reference sequence). This CDR3 has 12 residues. The variable domain in full, completed from reference TRBV7-9 and TRBJ2-7, reads DTGVSQNPRHKITKRGQNVTFRCDPISEHNRLYWYRQTLGQGPEFLTYFQNEAQLEKSRLLSDRFSAERPKGSFSTLEIQRTEQGDSAMYLCASRGTGNEQYFGPGTRLTVT.

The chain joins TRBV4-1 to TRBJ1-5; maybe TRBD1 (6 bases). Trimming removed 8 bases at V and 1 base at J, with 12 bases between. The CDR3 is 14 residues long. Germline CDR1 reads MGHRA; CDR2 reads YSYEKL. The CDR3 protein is CASSNQGSNQPQHF. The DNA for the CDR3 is TGCGCCAGCTCCAATCAGGGGAGCAATCAGCCCCAGCATTTT.

The DNA of the CDR3 is TGTGCCATCAGTGCTGTGGCAGTTCCTAATCAGCCCCAGCATTTT. Amino acid sequence: CAISAVAVPNQPQHF. This chain uses TRBV10-3 with TRBJ1-5; D not certain. Trimming pared 4 bases from V and 4 bases from J, leaving 14 bases between. The CDR3 sequence is 15 residues long. Germline CDR1 reads ENHRY; CDR2 reads SYGVKD.

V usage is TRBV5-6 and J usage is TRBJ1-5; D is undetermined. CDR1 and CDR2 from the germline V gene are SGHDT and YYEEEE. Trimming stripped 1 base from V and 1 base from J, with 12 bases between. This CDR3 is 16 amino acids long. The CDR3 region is CASSLSLAGSNQPQHF. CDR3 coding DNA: TGTGCCAGCAGCTTGTCCCTGGCCGGGAGCAATCAGCCCCAGCATTTT.

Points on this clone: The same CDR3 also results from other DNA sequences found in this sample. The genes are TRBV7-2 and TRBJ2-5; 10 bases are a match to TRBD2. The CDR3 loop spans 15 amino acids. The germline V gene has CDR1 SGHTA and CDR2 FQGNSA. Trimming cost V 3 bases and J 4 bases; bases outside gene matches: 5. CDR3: CASSLQRGGRETQYF. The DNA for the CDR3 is TGTGCCAGCAGCTTGCAGCGGGGGGGCCGAGAGACCCAGTACTTC.

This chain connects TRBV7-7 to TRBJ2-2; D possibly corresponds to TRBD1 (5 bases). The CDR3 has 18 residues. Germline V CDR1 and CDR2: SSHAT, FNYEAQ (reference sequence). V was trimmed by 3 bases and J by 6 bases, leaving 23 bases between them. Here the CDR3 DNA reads TGTGCCAGCAGCTTCCTACCGCCAGGGTCAGTAGTTTCCGGGGAGCTGTTTTTT. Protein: CASSFLPPGSVVSGELFF.

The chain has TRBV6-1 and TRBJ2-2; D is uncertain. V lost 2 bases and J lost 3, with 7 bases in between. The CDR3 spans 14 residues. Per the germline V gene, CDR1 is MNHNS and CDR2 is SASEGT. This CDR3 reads CASSELEDTGELFF. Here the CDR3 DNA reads TGTGCCAGCAGTGAACTAGAGGACACCGGGGAGCTGTTTTTT.

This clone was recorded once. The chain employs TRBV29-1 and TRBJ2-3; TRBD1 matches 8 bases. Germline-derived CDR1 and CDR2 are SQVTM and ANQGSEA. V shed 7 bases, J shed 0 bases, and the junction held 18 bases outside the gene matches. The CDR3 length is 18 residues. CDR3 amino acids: CSGKKWTGPVGSTDTQYF. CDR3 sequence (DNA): TGCAGCGGCAAAAAATGGACAGGGCCGGTGGGAAGCACAGATACGCAGTATTTT.

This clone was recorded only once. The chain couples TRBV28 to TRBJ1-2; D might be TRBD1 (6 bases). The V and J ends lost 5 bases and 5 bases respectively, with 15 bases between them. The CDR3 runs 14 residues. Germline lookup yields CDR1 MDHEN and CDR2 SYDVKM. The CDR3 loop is CASSPGGRRYGYTF. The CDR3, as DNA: TGTGCCAGCAGTCCCGGGGGGCGACGGTATGGCTACACCTTC.

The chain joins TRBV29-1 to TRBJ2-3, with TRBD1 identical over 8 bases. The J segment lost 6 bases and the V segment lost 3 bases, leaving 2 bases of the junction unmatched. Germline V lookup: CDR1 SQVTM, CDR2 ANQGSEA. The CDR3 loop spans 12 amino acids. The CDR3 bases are TGCAGCGTTGACAGGGGGCAGGATACGCAGTATTTT. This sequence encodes CSVDRGQDTQYF.

This CDR3 is CASSAAGTGTYEQYF. The DNA of the CDR3 is TGTGCCAGCAGTGCTGCCGGGACAGGGACTTACGAGCAGTACTTC. V and J are TRBV6-1 and TRBJ2-5, with TRBD1 matching over 9 bases. The J call may not be correct, given that the DNA end is closer to TRBJ2-7. The CDR3 is 15 amino acids. The V gene's germline CDR1 is MNHNS and CDR2 SASEGT.

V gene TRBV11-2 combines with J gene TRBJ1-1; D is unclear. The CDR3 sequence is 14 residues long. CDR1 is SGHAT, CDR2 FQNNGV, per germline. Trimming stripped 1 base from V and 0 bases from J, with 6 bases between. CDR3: CASSLGDMNTEAFF. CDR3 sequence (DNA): TGTGCCAGCAGCTTAGGTGACATGAACACTGAAGCTTTCTTT. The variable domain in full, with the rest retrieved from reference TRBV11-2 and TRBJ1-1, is EAGVAQSPRYKIIEKRQSVAFWCNPISGHATLYWYQQILGQGPKLLIQFQNNGVVDDSQLPKDRFSAERLKGVDSTLKIQPAKLEDSAVYLCASSLGDMNTEAFFGQGTRLTVV.

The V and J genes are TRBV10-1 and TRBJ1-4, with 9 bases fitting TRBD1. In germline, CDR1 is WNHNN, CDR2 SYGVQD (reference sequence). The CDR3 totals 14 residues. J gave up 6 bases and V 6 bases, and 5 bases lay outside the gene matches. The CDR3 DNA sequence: TGCGCCAGCAGCACCGGGACAGGGCATGAAAAACTGTTTTTT. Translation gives CASSTGTGHEKLFF.

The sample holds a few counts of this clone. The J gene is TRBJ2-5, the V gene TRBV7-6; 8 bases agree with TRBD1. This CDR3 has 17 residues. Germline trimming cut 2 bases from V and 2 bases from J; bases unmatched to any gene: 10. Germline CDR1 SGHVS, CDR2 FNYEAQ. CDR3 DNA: TGTGCCAGCAGCTTAATTATCCAGGGGGCGCGTCAAGAGACCCAGTACTTC. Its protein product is CASSLIIQGARQETQYF.

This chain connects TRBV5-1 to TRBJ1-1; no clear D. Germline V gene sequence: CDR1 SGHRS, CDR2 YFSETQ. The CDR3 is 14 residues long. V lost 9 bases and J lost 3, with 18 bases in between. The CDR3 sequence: CATARGSSDTEAFF. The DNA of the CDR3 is TGCGCCACCGCAAGAGGGAGTTCGGACACTGAAGCTTTCTTT.